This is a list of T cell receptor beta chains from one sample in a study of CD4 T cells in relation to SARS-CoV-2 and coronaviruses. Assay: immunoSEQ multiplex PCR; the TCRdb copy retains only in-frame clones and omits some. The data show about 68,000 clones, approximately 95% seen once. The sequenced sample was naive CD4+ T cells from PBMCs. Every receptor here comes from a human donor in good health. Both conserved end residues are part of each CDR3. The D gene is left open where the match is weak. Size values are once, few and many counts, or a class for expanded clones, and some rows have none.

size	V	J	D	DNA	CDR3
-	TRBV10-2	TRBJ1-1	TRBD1	TGCGCCAGCAGTATTTACAGGGGAAGAGCTTTCTTT	CASSIYRGRAFF
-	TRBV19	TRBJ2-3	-	TGTGCCAGTAGAGAACGGGGGAGCACAGATACGCAGTATTTT	CASRERGSTDTQYF
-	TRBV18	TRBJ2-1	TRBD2	TGTGCCAGCTCTCCGGGGAGGGACAATGAGCAGTTCTTC	CASSPGRDNEQFF
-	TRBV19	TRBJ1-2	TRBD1	TGTGCCAGTAGTATAGATCTGGGGACAGGGTTGAACTATGGCTACACCTTC	CASSIDLGTGLNYGYTF
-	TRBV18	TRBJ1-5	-	TGTGCCAGCTCACTAGAGAGCAATCAGCCCCAGCATTTT	CASSLESNQPQHF
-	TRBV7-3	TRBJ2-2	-	TGTGCCAGCAGCTTACTCGGGACCGGGGAGCTGTTTTTT	CASSLLGTGELFF
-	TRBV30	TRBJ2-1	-	TGTGCCTGGACTTTATACAATGAGCAGTTCTTC	CAWTLYNEQFF
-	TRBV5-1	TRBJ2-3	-	TGCGCCAGCAGCTCGACAGACGGGACTTTCACAGATACGCAGTATTTT	CASSSTDGTFTDTQYF
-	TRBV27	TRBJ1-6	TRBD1	TGTGCCAGCAGTTTTCTTCCGGGACAGGGGAGGTCACCCCTCCACTTT	CASSFLPGQGRSPLHF
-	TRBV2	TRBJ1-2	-	TGTGCCAGCAGTGTTGGGCTCGGGGCTAACTATGGCTACACCTTC	CASSVGLGANYGYTF
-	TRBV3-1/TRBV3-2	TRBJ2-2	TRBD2	TGTGCCAGCAGCCAAGAAGTACTAGCGGGAGCGATCGGGGAGCTGTTTTTT	CASSQEVLAGAIGELFF
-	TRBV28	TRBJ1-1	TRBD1	TGTGCCAGCAGGTTTACATACGGTGGGACAGGGCGGAACACTGAAGCTTTCTTT	CASRFTYGGTGRNTEAFF
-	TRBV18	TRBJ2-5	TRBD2	TGTGCCAGCTCACCAAGCCTAGCGGTGCAAGAGACCCAGTACTTC	CASSPSLAVQETQYF
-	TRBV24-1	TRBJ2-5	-	TGTGCCACCAGTGGAGAGGACAAAGAGACCCAGTACTTC	CATSGEDKETQYF
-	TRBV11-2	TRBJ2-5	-	TGTGCCAGCAGCCAAGAGACCGCGAGCGGCAAAGAGACCCAGTACTTC	CASSQETASGKETQYF
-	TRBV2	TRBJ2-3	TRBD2	TGTGCCAGCTTTCGCGGGGGGGCGCAGACAGATACGCAGTATTTT	CASFRGGAQTDTQYF
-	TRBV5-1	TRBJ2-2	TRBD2	TGCGCCAGCCAGAGCGGGACGGGCCCCGGGGAGCTGTTTTTT	CASQSGTGPGELFF
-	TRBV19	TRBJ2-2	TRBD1	TGTGCCAGTAGTAACCGGGACAGGGGCTACACCGGGGAGCTGTTTTTT	CASSNRDRGYTGELFF
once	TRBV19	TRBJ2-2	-	TGTGCCAGTAGTATAGATATCCGCCGGGATAACACCGGGGAGCTGTTTTTT	CASSIDIRRDNTGELFF
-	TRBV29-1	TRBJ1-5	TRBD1	TGCAGCGTCCGGACAGGAAGCAATCAGCCCCAGCATTTT	CSVRTGSNQPQHF
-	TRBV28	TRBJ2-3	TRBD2	TGTGCCAGCAGTTCCCCGAAGACTAGCTCTGCAGATACGCAGTATTTT	CASSSPKTSSADTQYF
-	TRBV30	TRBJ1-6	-	TGTGCCTGGACCCGTAGAGGGCAGGGGAAAGGGGCACTCCTCCACTTT	CAWTRRGQGKGALLHF
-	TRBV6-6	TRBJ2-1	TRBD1	TGTGCCAGCAGTTACCGGGACAGATACAATGAGCAGTTCTTC	CASSYRDRYNEQFF
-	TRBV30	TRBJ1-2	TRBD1	TGTGCCTGGAAGACCACGACAGGGACTAACTATGGCTACACCTTC	CAWKTTTGTNYGYTF
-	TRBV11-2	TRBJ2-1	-	TGTGCCAGCAGCTTTGGGGGACTTTTTCGGTCCTACAATGAGCAGTTCTTC	CASSFGGLFRSYNEQFF
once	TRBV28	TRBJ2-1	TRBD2	TGTGCCAGCAGTTTGAGCGGGGGGTACAATGAGCAGTTCTTC	CASSLSGGYNEQFF
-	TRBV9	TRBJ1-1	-	TGTGCCAGCAGCGTAGGTTTGGGGAACACTGAAGCTTTCTTT	CASSVGLGNTEAFF
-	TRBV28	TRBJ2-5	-	TGTGCCAGCATGGACCGGGGAAAAGAGACCCAGTACTTC	CASMDRGKETQYF
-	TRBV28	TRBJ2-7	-	TGTGCCAGCAGTGCCACAACCTACGAGCAGTACTTC	CASSATTYEQYF
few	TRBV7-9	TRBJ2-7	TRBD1	TGTGCCAGCAGCTTAGCGAGAGGGACAGGTTCTTACGAGCAGTACTTC	CASSLARGTGSYEQYF
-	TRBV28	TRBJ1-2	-	TGTGCCAGCAGTTTCCTCTTCGGCTATGGCTACACCTTC	CASSFLFGYGYTF
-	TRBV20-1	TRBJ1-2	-	TGCAGTCCAGGACAGAACTATGGCTACACCTTC	CSPGQNYGYTF
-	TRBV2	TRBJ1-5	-	TGTGCCAGCAGTGAAGCGCGGGGTCAGCCCCAGCATTTT	CASSEARGQPQHF
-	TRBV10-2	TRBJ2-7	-	TGCGCCAGCAGGGGACACTCGAGCTCCTACGAGCAGTACTTC	CASRGHSSSYEQYF
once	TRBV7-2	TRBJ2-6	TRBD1	TGTGCCAGCAGCTCCAGGGGGCCCGTCCCTGGGGCCAACGTCCTGACTTTC	CASSSRGPVPGANVLTF
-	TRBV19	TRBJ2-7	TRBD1	TGTGCCAGTAACAATGGACAGGGGGCCGACGAGCAGTACTTC	CASNNGQGADEQYF
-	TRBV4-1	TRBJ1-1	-	TGCGCCAGCAGCCATTCCGGAAAGGGGGGGGACACTGAAGCTTTCTTT	CASSHSGKGGDTEAFF